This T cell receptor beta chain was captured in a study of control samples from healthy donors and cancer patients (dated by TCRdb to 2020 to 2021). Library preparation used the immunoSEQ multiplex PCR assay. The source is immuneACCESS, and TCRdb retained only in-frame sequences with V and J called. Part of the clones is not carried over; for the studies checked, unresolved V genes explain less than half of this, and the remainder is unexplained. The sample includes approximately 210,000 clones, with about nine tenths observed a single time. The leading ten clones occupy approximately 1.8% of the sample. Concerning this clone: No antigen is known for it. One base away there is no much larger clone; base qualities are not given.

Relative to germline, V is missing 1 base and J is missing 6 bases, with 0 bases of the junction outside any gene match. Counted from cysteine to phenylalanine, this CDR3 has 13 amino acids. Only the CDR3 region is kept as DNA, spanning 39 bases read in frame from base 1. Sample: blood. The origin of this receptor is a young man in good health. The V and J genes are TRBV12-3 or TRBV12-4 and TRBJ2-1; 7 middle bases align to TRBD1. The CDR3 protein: CASSLGQGNEQFF. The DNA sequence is TGTGCCAGCAGTTTAGGACAGGGCAATGAGCAGTTCTTC.